This T cell receptor (beta chain) came from a study of early T cells in non-severe SARS-CoV-2 infection. TCRdb reprocessed the 5' RACE reads via MiXCR and lists one record per CDR3 protein. Of fewer than 85,000 distinct CDR3 sequences in the sample, around 10% were seen once. The CDR3 spans 15 residues. Deletions cut 4 bases from V and 6 bases from J, with 15 bases between. Germline V gene sequence: CDR1 LGHNA, CDR2 YNFKEQ. This clonotype was detected ten times or more. Material: whole blood, obtained at baseline. V usage is TRBV4-2 and J usage is TRBJ1-4; the D gene is possibly TRBD1 (5 bases). The receptor's source is an adult who was a healthcare worker with PCR-confirmed SARS-CoV-2 infection or an uninfected control (not recorded which). CDR3 residues: CASSRGRVGDEKLFF. The DNA of the CDR3 is TGTGCCAGCAGCCGGGGGAGAGTTGGGGATGAAAAACTGTTTTTT.